The T cell receptor beta chain under discussion was sequenced for a study of CD8 T cells in ankylosing spondylitis. Preparation of TCR beta libraries was done by quantitative 5'-RACE with molecular barcodes. TCRdb passed the 5' RACE reads through MiXCR, listing each CDR3 protein once. Found here are around 150,000 distinct CDR3 sequences, about 42% of them singletons; the top ten hold around 15%. The CDR3 is made up of 14 amino acids. Trimming removed 3 bases from V and 3 bases from J, with 12 bases in between. This clonotype was detected a few times. This receptor was taken from a male donor with ankylosing spondylitis. The rearrangement links TRBV12-3 or TRBV12-4 to TRBJ2-7; D gene ambiguous. Sequencing was carried out using synovial fluid, either unsorted or a sorted T cell fraction (not recorded which). The CDR3 coding sequence is TGTGCCAGCAGTTTCTGCGGATCCGGCTACGAGCAGTACTTC. Translating it yields CASSFCGSGYEQYF.